The sequence of this TCR beta chain was determined in a study of brain T cells in children with intractable seizures. Sequencing was performed with immunoSEQ multiplex PCR; in TCRdb, only in-frame clones are kept and a portion is missing. The sample includes a few hundred thousand clones, about 93% of them seen just once. Regarding this clone: Its target is unknown.

Time point here: blood from clinic visit 5 months post-surgery; TSC patient then seizure free. Only cases whose brain tissue showed the highest T cell transcript signatures were sequenced. At least one anti-epileptic drug was given before surgery. Germline V lookup: CDR1 MNHEY, CDR2 SVGAGI. The CDR3 contains 11 residues. Deletions cut 8 bases from V and 7 bases from J, with 9 bases between. Whole-study results and caveats: HCMV serostatus was not known, and viral specificity came from CDR3 similarity only. Clones missing pre-surgery may reflect undersampling of that blood sample.

The source is a boy younger than two with tuberous sclerosis and intractable seizures. The chain is built from TRBV6-5 and TRBJ2-1, with a weak D call TRBD1 (6 bases). This specimen was peripheral blood, taken approximately 5 months after surgery. The DNA of the CDR3 is TGTGCCAGCGGGACACTGAATGAGCAGTTCTTC. This gives the protein CASGTLNEQFF.